These T cell receptor beta chains were read from a single sample in a study of blood T cell repertoires in COVID-19. The assay was immunoSEQ multiplex PCR, and TCRdb's table has in-frame clones only and misses some. The sample has about 260,000 clones; 88% are singletons. Source material: PBMCs or T cells enriched from blood (not recorded which). These receptors were collected from a woman in her fifties or sixties who had recovered from COVID-19. Each CDR3 is given with its conserved first and last residue. D genes are given only for firm matches. Where a row states a size, it is once, few, many or the class of an expanded clone; other rows omit it.

CDR3aa: CASSWGGRLAGVDTQYF; CDR3nt: TGTGCCAGCAGTTGGGGGGGAAGACTAGCGGGAGTAGATACGCAGTATTTT; v_gene: TRBV28; d_gene: TRBD2; abundance: once; j_gene: TRBJ2-3
CDR3aa: CASSPGQGFHQPQHF; CDR3nt: TGTGCCAGCAGCCCGGGACAGGGTTTTCATCAGCCCCAGCATTTT; v_gene: TRBV5-8; d_gene: TRBD1; abundance: .; j_gene: TRBJ1-5
CDR3aa: CASSLGGLASYEQYF; CDR3nt: TGTGCCAGCAGCCTAGGCGGCTTAGCCTCCTACGAGCAGTACTTC; v_gene: TRBV7-2; d_gene: .; abundance: .; j_gene: TRBJ2-7
CDR3aa: CASSVPGSYEQYF; CDR3nt: TGTGCCAGCAGTGTTCCGGGTTCCTACGAGCAGTACTTC; v_gene: TRBV25-1; d_gene: .; abundance: .; j_gene: TRBJ2-7
CDR3aa: CASSADRGRTDTQYF; CDR3nt: TGTGCCAGCAGCGCGGACAGGGGAAGAACAGATACGCAGTATTTT; v_gene: TRBV9; d_gene: TRBD1; abundance: few; j_gene: TRBJ2-3
CDR3aa: CSVEIRRDRDGEGTEAFF; CDR3nt: TGCAGCGTTGAAATTAGGAGGGACAGGGATGGGGAGGGCACTGAAGCTTTCTTT; v_gene: TRBV29-1; d_gene: TRBD1; abundance: .; j_gene: TRBJ1-1
CDR3aa: CAWSLRSYNEQFF; CDR3nt: TGTGCCTGGAGTCTCCGCTCCTACAATGAGCAGTTCTTC; v_gene: TRBV30; d_gene: .; abundance: few; j_gene: TRBJ2-1
CDR3aa: CASSFEGQSAEAFF; CDR3nt: TGCGCCAGCAGCTTCGAAGGACAATCTGCTGAAGCTTTCTTT; v_gene: TRBV5-1; d_gene: .; abundance: .; j_gene: TRBJ1-1
CDR3aa: CAIRDRGNQPQHF; CDR3nt: TGTGCCATCCGGGACAGGGGCAATCAGCCCCAGCATTTT; v_gene: TRBV28; d_gene: TRBD1; abundance: .; j_gene: TRBJ1-5
CDR3aa: CASSVGGTEAFF; CDR3nt: TGTGCCAGCAGCGTAGGAGGGACTGAAGCTTTCTTT; v_gene: TRBV7-2; d_gene: .; abundance: .; j_gene: TRBJ1-1
CDR3aa: CASSPTGGSVEQFF; CDR3nt: TGTGCCAGCTCACCAACAGGGGGGTCAGTTGAGCAGTTCTTC; v_gene: TRBV18; d_gene: TRBD1; abundance: once; j_gene: TRBJ2-1
CDR3aa: CASSFSGQGWRNTEAFF; CDR3nt: TGTGCCAGCAGTTTTTCCGGACAGGGGTGGAGGAACACTGAAGCTTTCTTT; v_gene: TRBV27; d_gene: TRBD1; abundance: few; j_gene: TRBJ1-1
CDR3aa: CASSRRVDNSPLHF; CDR3nt: TGTGCCAGCAGCCGGAGGGTCGACAATTCACCCCTCCACTTT; v_gene: TRBV21-1; d_gene: .; abundance: few; j_gene: TRBJ1-6
CDR3aa: CASSGTSGRTYEQYF; CDR3nt: TGTGCCAGCTCAGGGACTAGCGGGAGAACTTACGAGCAGTACTTC; v_gene: TRBV18; d_gene: TRBD2; abundance: .; j_gene: TRBJ2-7
CDR3aa: CASSPSWDRDNSPLHF; CDR3nt: TGCGCCAGCAGCCCGAGCTGGGACAGGGACAATTCACCCCTCCACTTT; v_gene: TRBV5-1; d_gene: TRBD1; abundance: .; j_gene: TRBJ1-6
CDR3aa: CASSSPGQGYNEQFF; CDR3nt: TGTGCCAGCAGCTCGCCGGGACAGGGCTACAATGAGCAGTTCTTC; v_gene: TRBV7-9; d_gene: TRBD1; abundance: .; j_gene: TRBJ2-1
CDR3aa: CASSLLGGTGAPEQFF; CDR3nt: TGCGCCAGCAGCTTGTTAGGGGGGACAGGGGCCCCTGAGCAGTTCTTC; v_gene: TRBV5-1; d_gene: TRBD1; abundance: .; j_gene: TRBJ2-1
CDR3aa: CASSRPLGVLNEQFF; CDR3nt: TGTGCCAGCAGTCGCCCCTTGGGAGTGCTAAATGAGCAGTTCTTC; v_gene: TRBV6-2/TRBV6-3; d_gene: .; abundance: .; j_gene: TRBJ2-1
CDR3aa: CASSLVGDYGYTF; CDR3nt: TGTGCCAGCAGCTTGGTAGGAGACTATGGCTACACCTTC; v_gene: TRBV7-9; d_gene: .; abundance: few; j_gene: TRBJ1-2
CDR3aa: CASMPGSRALNQPQHF; CDR3nt: TGTGCCAGCATGCCGGGCTCGAGGGCATTAAATCAGCCCCAGCATTTT; v_gene: TRBV27; d_gene: .; abundance: .; j_gene: TRBJ1-5
CDR3aa: CAISDPPGVEKLFF; CDR3nt: TGTGCCATCAGTGACCCGCCGGGGGTTGAAAAACTGTTTTTT; v_gene: TRBV10-3; d_gene: .; abundance: once; j_gene: TRBJ1-4
CDR3aa: CASSLDRNTEAFF; CDR3nt: TGTGCCAGCAGTCTCGACAGAAACACTGAAGCTTTCTTT; v_gene: TRBV27; d_gene: .; abundance: .; j_gene: TRBJ1-1
CDR3aa: CASSRGQPPWEQYF; CDR3nt: TGTGCCAGCAGTCGCGGGCAGCCGCCTTGGGAGCAGTACTTC; v_gene: TRBV28; d_gene: .; abundance: .; j_gene: TRBJ2-7
CDR3aa: CASGGGTDTQYF; CDR3nt: TGTGCCAGTGGGGGGGGCACAGATACGCAGTATTTT; v_gene: TRBV28; d_gene: TRBD2; abundance: once; j_gene: TRBJ2-3
CDR3aa: CASSLRGISTDTQYF; CDR3nt: TGTGCCAGCAGCTTACGCGGGATAAGCACAGATACGCAGTATTTT; v_gene: TRBV7-2; d_gene: .; abundance: .; j_gene: TRBJ2-3
CDR3aa: CASSGQSPLHF; CDR3nt: TGTGCCAGCAGTGGCCAGTCACCCCTCCACTTT; v_gene: TRBV12-3/TRBV12-4; d_gene: .; abundance: once; j_gene: TRBJ1-6
CDR3aa: CASSATRISYEQYF; CDR3nt: TGTGCCAGCAGCGCGACACGGATATCCTACGAGCAGTACTTC; v_gene: TRBV9; d_gene: .; abundance: .; j_gene: TRBJ2-7
CDR3aa: CASSSRTSGAPNEQFF; CDR3nt: TGTGCCAGTAGCTCCCGGACTAGCGGAGCCCCCAATGAGCAGTTCTTC; v_gene: TRBV19; d_gene: TRBD2; abundance: .; j_gene: TRBJ2-1
CDR3aa: CASSLDEASYEQYF; CDR3nt: TGTGCCAGCAGCTTGGACGAAGCCTCCTACGAGCAGTACTTC; v_gene: TRBV5-5; d_gene: .; abundance: once; j_gene: TRBJ2-7
CDR3aa: CASSLSGPNYGYTF; CDR3nt: TGTGCCAGCAGTTTATCTGGGCCGAACTATGGCTACACCTTC; v_gene: TRBV28; d_gene: .; abundance: .; j_gene: TRBJ1-2
CDR3aa: CASSSLQGNTGELFF; CDR3nt: TGTGCCAGCAGTTCCTTACAGGGAAACACCGGGGAGCTGTTTTTT; v_gene: TRBV27; d_gene: .; abundance: .; j_gene: TRBJ2-2
CDR3aa: CASRPGTPPGEKLFF; CDR3nt: TGTGCCAGCAGGCCAGGGACACCACCGGGGGAAAAACTGTTTTTT; v_gene: TRBV6-5; d_gene: .; abundance: .; j_gene: TRBJ1-4
CDR3aa: CASSTTYRTSSYNEQFF; CDR3nt: TGTGCCAGCAGTACCACCTACAGGACGTCCTCCTACAATGAGCAGTTCTTC; v_gene: TRBV28; d_gene: .; abundance: .; j_gene: TRBJ2-1
CDR3aa: CASSLLGDTRRKLFF; CDR3nt: TGTGCCAGCAGCTTATTGGGGGACACGAGACGAAAACTGTTTTTT; v_gene: TRBV7-9; d_gene: .; abundance: .; j_gene: TRBJ1-4
CDR3aa: CASSFDRQSYNEQFF; CDR3nt: TGCGCCAGCAGCTTTGACAGACAATCCTACAATGAGCAGTTCTTC; v_gene: TRBV11-2; d_gene: .; abundance: .; j_gene: TRBJ2-1
CDR3aa: CSVRTSGSGIGETQYF; CDR3nt: TGCAGCGTACGGACTAGCGGGAGCGGAATTGGAGAGACCCAGTACTTC; v_gene: TRBV29-1; d_gene: TRBD2; abundance: .; j_gene: TRBJ2-5
CDR3aa: CASSLFRQKEETQYF; CDR3nt: TGCGCCAGCAGCTTGTTTCGACAGAAAGAAGAGACCCAGTACTTC; v_gene: TRBV5-1; d_gene: .; abundance: .; j_gene: TRBJ2-5
CDR3aa: CASSVGVGTGGTGELFF; CDR3nt: TGTGCCAGCAGCGTAGGGGTTGGGACAGGGGGGACCGGGGAGCTGTTTTTT; v_gene: TRBV9; d_gene: TRBD1; abundance: .; j_gene: TRBJ2-2
CDR3aa: CASSIVGGLDGYTF; CDR3nt: TGTGCCAGTAGTATAGTCGGGGGGCTGGATGGCTACACCTTC; v_gene: TRBV19; d_gene: .; abundance: .; j_gene: TRBJ1-2
CDR3aa: CSASRSQGPGQPQHF; CDR3nt: TGCAGTGCTAGTCGCTCGCAGGGGCCGGGTCAGCCCCAGCATTTT; v_gene: TRBV20-1; d_gene: .; abundance: .; j_gene: TRBJ1-5
CDR3aa: CASSTIPGALHF; CDR3nt: TGTGCCAGTAGTACTATCCCCGGGGCCCTCCACTTT; v_gene: TRBV19; d_gene: .; abundance: .; j_gene: TRBJ1-6
CDR3aa: CASSWGVAGGYGGELFF; CDR3nt: TGTGCCAGCAGCTGGGGAGTGGCGGGAGGATATGGCGGGGAGCTGTTTTTT; v_gene: TRBV5-4; d_gene: TRBD2; abundance: .; j_gene: TRBJ2-2
CDR3aa: CASSQMRSQPQHF; CDR3nt: TGCGCCAGCAGCCAGATGCGGAGTCAGCCCCAGCATTTT; v_gene: TRBV4-3; d_gene: .; abundance: .; j_gene: TRBJ1-5
CDR3aa: CASSFGTGGASYEQYF; CDR3nt: TGTGCCAGCAGCTTCGGCACTGGGGGCGCTTCCTACGAGCAGTACTTC; v_gene: TRBV7-6; d_gene: .; abundance: .; j_gene: TRBJ2-7
CDR3aa: CASSLSLAGMAYEQYF; CDR3nt: TGTGCCAGCAGCTTGTCACTAGCGGGAATGGCCTACGAGCAGTACTTC; v_gene: TRBV5-4; d_gene: TRBD2; abundance: .; j_gene: TRBJ2-7
CDR3aa: CASSEDNSYEQYF; CDR3nt: TGCGCCAGCAGTGAGGACAACTCCTACGAGCAGTACTTC; v_gene: TRBV5-1; d_gene: .; abundance: once; j_gene: TRBJ2-7
CDR3aa: CASSRRGASGNEQFF; CDR3nt: TGTGCCAGCAGCCGCCGGGGGGCGTCGGGGAATGAGCAGTTCTTC; v_gene: TRBV9; d_gene: .; abundance: .; j_gene: TRBJ2-1
CDR3aa: CASSVASRLAGYEQFF; CDR3nt: TGTGCCAGCAGCGTAGCATCTAGACTAGCGGGATATGAGCAGTTCTTC; v_gene: TRBV9; d_gene: TRBD2; abundance: .; j_gene: TRBJ2-1
CDR3aa: CASSQSSSYNEQFF; CDR3nt: TGTGCCAGCAGTCAATCTAGCTCCTACAATGAGCAGTTCTTC; v_gene: TRBV28; d_gene: .; abundance: .; j_gene: TRBJ2-1
CDR3aa: CASSFLATSGGVGQYF; CDR3nt: TGTGCCAGCAGTTTCCTGGCGACTAGCGGAGGGGTTGGGCAGTATTTT; v_gene: TRBV27; d_gene: TRBD2; abundance: .; j_gene: TRBJ2-3
CDR3aa: CASSTEISYSSPSSGRGTDTQYF; CDR3nt: TGTGCCAGCAGCACGGAAATCTCCTATTCTTCCCCTTCTAGCGGGAGAGGGACAGATACGCAGTATTTT; v_gene: TRBV21-1; d_gene: .; abundance: .; j_gene: TRBJ2-3
CDR3aa: CASSQGTGTGDYNEQFF; CDR3nt: TGCGCCAGCAGCCAGGGGACCGGGACAGGGGACTACAATGAGCAGTTCTTC; v_gene: TRBV5-1; d_gene: TRBD1; abundance: .; j_gene: TRBJ2-1
CDR3aa: CASSQDQSSAFGKYGYTF; CDR3nt: TGTGCCAGCAGCCAAGATCAATCGAGCGCCTTCGGAAAATATGGCTACACCTTC; v_gene: TRBV4-2; d_gene: .; abundance: .; j_gene: TRBJ1-2
CDR3aa: CASSLLDTQYF; CDR3nt: TGCGCCAGCAGCCTTCTAGATACGCAGTATTTT; v_gene: TRBV4-1; d_gene: .; abundance: .; j_gene: TRBJ2-3
CDR3aa: CASSPHGQLGYTF; CDR3nt: TGTGCCAGCAGCCCCCACGGACAGTTGGGCTACACCTTC; v_gene: TRBV6-5; d_gene: .; abundance: .; j_gene: TRBJ1-2
CDR3aa: CASSSKGGRAYTDTQYF; CDR3nt: TGTGCCAGCAGCTCCAAGGGCGGGAGGGCCTACACAGATACGCAGTATTTT; v_gene: TRBV7-2; d_gene: TRBD2; abundance: .; j_gene: TRBJ2-3
CDR3aa: CASSLGTSGVPGETQYF; CDR3nt: TGTGCCAGCAGCCTAGGGACTAGCGGGGTGCCGGGAGAGACCCAGTACTTC; v_gene: TRBV7-8; d_gene: TRBD2; abundance: .; j_gene: TRBJ2-5